Given below is one T cell receptor beta chain in context. Its antigen is unidentified. From its re-call of the 5' RACE reads, TCRdb lists each CDR3 protein once, without DNA. Found here are 150,000 to 200,000 distinct CDR3 sequences; the top ten clones hold roughly 2.6%. Germline loops: CDR1 ENHRY, CDR2 SYGVKD. This CDR3 contains 17 residues. This sample is drawn from a study of monozygotic twins with inflammatory bowel disease. Study conclusions and caveats: Healthy co-twins showed greater TCRbeta diversity (inverse Simpson) than IBD patients.

Sequencing was carried out using blood. The clonotype comes from a human donor with ulcerative colitis or Crohn's disease, or a healthy co-twin of an affected twin (not recorded which). The V gene is TRBV10-3, the J gene TRBJ1-1; TCRdb lists TRBD1, though no DNA is available to test this call. The CDR3 region is CAISEGRLLGENTEAFF.